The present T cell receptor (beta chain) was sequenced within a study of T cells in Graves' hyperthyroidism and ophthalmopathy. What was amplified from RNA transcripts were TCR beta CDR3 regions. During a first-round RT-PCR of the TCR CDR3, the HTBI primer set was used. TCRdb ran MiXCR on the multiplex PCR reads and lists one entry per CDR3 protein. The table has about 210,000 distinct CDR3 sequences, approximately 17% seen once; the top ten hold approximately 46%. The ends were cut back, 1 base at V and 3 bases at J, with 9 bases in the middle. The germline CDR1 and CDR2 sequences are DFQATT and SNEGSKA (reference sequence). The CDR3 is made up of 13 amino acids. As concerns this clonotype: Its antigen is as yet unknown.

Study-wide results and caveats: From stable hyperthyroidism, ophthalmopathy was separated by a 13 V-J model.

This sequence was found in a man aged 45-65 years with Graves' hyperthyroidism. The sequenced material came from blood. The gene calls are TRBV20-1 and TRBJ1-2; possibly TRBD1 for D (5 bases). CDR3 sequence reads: CSARVPGYYGYTF. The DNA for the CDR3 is TGCAGTGCTAGAGTGCCAGGGTACTATGGCTACACCTTC.